This passage covers 10 T cell receptor beta chains from one sample sequenced in a study of response to subunit inactivated influenza vaccine. One entry per CDR3 protein, called by TCRdb with MiXCR from the RT-PCR reads. Seen here are about 620,000 distinct CDR3 sequences, 11% observed once, and the top ten hold approximately 11%. The sample was also reused in another study, on T cells expressing NK-cell markers. That paper states: Synthesis of TCR beta cDNA relied on 5'RACE template switching carrying UMIs.

The starting material was PBMCs from blood, obtained on the day of vaccination. These receptors were collected from a man aged 45-65 years who received an inactivated influenza vaccine.

The chain employs TRBV11-2 and TRBJ2-1, with 13 bases lining up with TRBD2. V shed 1 base, J shed 8 bases, and the junction held 2 bases outside the gene matches. This CDR3 comprises 15 residues. CDR1 SGHAT and CDR2 FQNNGV come from the germline V gene. The CDR3 DNA reads TGTGCCAGCAGCTTAGGGACTAGCGGGGGACATGAGCAGTTCTTC. Translating gives CASSLGTSGGHEQFF.

This clonotype was counted ten times or more. The gene calls are TRBV18 and TRBJ2-5; D is ambiguous. Trimming took off 3 bases at V and 2 bases at J, with 7 bases between the two ends. Germline lookup yields CDR1 KGHSH and CDR2 LQKENI. The CDR3 contains 13 residues. CDR3 loop: CASSPLVQETQYF. The CDR3 DNA is TGTGCCAGCTCACCGCTGGTACAAGAGACCCAGTACTTC.

The chain recombines TRBV19 with TRBJ2-7, with TRBD1 identical over 10 bases. This CDR3 has 14 residues. From germline, CDR1 is LNHDA and CDR2 SQIVND (reference sequence). The trim removed 2 bases at V and 6 bases at J, leaving 4 bases unmatched. DNA for the CDR3: TGTGCCAGTAGTATATCGGGACAGGGGAGCGAGCAGTACTTC. Its translation: CASSISGQGSEQYF.

The sample holds one count of this clonotype. This chain joins TRBV5-1 and TRBJ2-1; a possible D gene is TRBD2 (5 bases). The better agreement between TRBJ2-7 and the DNA end casts doubt on the J call. Germline CDR1 reads SGHRS; CDR2 reads YFSETQ. This CDR3 has 14 amino acids. For the CDR3, the DNA is TGCGCCAGCAGCAAGGAGACTACCTACAATGAGCAGTACTTC. Protein: CASSKETTYNEQYF.

The chain combines TRBV7-9 with TRBJ1-1; 7 bases line up with TRBD1. Germline V gene data show CDR1 as SEHNR and CDR2 as FQNEAQ (reference sequence). This CDR3 comprises 14 residues. The V segment lost 5 bases and the J segment 1 base; nucleotides outside the gene matches: 4. In DNA, the CDR3 is TGTGCCAGCAGCCATGGACAGGCGAACACTGAAGCTTTCTTT. It encodes CASSHGQANTEAFF.

Only a few counts were recorded for this clonotype. J is TRBJ1-6 and V is TRBV7-9; D is uncertain. Germline CDR1 SEHNR, CDR2 FQNEAQ (reference sequence). This CDR3 region has 14 residues. Deletions cut 5 bases from V and 7 bases from J, with 12 bases between. DNA of the CDR3: TGTGCCAGCAGCCCCTCGAGGAACAATTCACCCCTCCACTTT. It yields the protein CASSPSRNNSPLHF.

This clonotype was seen more than once but under ten times. J is TRBJ2-7 and V is TRBV6-1; 7 nucleotides line up with TRBD1. Germline V CDR1 and CDR2: MNHNS, SASEGT. This CDR3 spans 13 amino acids. J was trimmed by 3 bases and V by 9 bases; bases with no gene match: 8. CDR3 residues: CASREAGGYEQYF. Here the CDR3 DNA reads TGTGCCAGTAGAGAGGCAGGGGGCTACGAGCAGTACTTC.

This clonotype was seen ten or more times. The genes are TRBV5-1 and TRBJ2-5, with 11 bases identical to TRBD2. V lost 2 bases and J lost 2; bases outside the gene matches: 8. CDR1 and CDR2 (germline): SGHRS, YFSETQ. CDR3 length equals 17 residues. CDR3 sequence reads: CASSFGRLAGKQETQYF. The CDR3 DNA sequence: TGCGCCAGCAGCTTTGGTCGACTAGCGGGGAAGCAAGAGACCCAGTACTTC.

This clonotype was seen ten or more times. CDR3 sequence (DNA): TGCGCCAGCAGCTGGGGGGACAGGCCCCAAGAGACCCAGTACTTC. Its translation: CASSWGDRPQETQYF. The V call is TRBV5-1, the J call TRBJ2-5; 8 bases agree with TRBD1. This CDR3 region has 15 residues. V was pared by 3 bases and J by 1 base, with 5 bases of the junction left unmatched. Germline lookup yields CDR1 SGHRS and CDR2 YFSETQ.

This clonotype was counted a few times. For the CDR3, the DNA is TGTGCCAGCAAAACCGGGACATATGGCTACACCTTC. This translates into CASKTGTYGYTF. The rearrangement joins TRBV6-1 to TRBJ1-2; possibly TRBD1 for D (6 bases). Germline CDR1 and CDR2: MNHNS and SASEGT. The V end was cut by 7 bases, the J end by 5 bases, with 11 bases between. The CDR3 runs to 12 residues.